This T cell receptor (beta chain) emerged from a study of blood T cell repertoires in COVID-19. Study background: Spain, Italy and the United States supplied samples that represented acute and convalescent COVID-19.

CDR3 length: 15 residues. CDR1 and CDR2 from the germline V gene are ENHRY and SYGVKD. V lost 0 bases, J lost 0 bases, and 9 bases lay in between. The data were produced by immunoSEQ multiplex PCR, yet TCRdb's version contains in-frame clones alone and is incomplete. The sample comprises around 320,000 clones, around 88% of which are singletons, and 5.5% to 8.5% rests with the top ten. Note on this clone: The same CDR3 is also encoded by other DNA sequences in this sample.

Sequencing was carried out using peripheral blood. The gene calls are TRBV10-3 and TRBJ2-7, with D tentatively TRBD2 (5 bases). The sequence came from a woman aged 25 to 39 who had recovered from COVID-19. In nucleotides, the CDR3 is TGTGCCATCAGTGAGTCGTCGGGAAGCTCCTACGAGCAGTACTTC. It encodes CAISESSGSSYEQYF.